A single sample is the source of the 30 T cell receptor beta chains below, sequenced in a study of post-analysis software for immune sequencing data. Study observations and caveats: TRBV segments more frequent in patients than in controls numbered five and included TRBV5-6, TRBV5-1 and TRBV20-1.

No antigen has been assigned to these receptors. Tagging with unique molecular identifiers was a feature of the TCR beta cDNA libraries. TCRdb passed the PCR reads through MiXCR, listing each CDR3 protein once. The sample contains about 800,000 distinct CDR3 sequences, approximately 30% of which appear only once. Material: blood. The origin of the receptors is a girl aged 5 to 17 with multiple sclerosis.

Written as DNA, the CDR3 is TGCGCCAGCAGCCAAGATTTTCAGGGAGCCTACGAGCAGTACTTC. Translating it yields CASSQDFQGAYEQYF. V usage is TRBV4-3 and J usage is TRBJ2-7, with D perhaps being TRBD1 or TRBD2 (5 bases each). The CDR3 totals 15 residues. With 0 bases removed from V and 2 bases from J, the gap between germline ends came to 11 bases. CDR1 and CDR2 from the germline V gene are LGHNA and YSLEER.

This clonotype was found a few times. The chain has TRBV7-9 and TRBJ2-1; D is undetermined. The ends were cut back, 5 bases at V and 0 bases at J, with 8 bases in the middle. Germline V gives CDR1 SEHNR, CDR2 FQNEAQ (reference sequence). The CDR3 runs to 14 residues. CDR3 coding DNA: TGTGCCAGCAGCCGATTGAGCTCCTACAATGAGCAGTTCTTC. It encodes CASSRLSSYNEQFF.

The chain recombines TRBV6-4 with TRBJ1-1; maybe TRBD1 (5 bases). The germline CDR1 and CDR2 sequences are MRHNA and SNTAGT. Deletions cut 6 bases from V and 7 bases from J, with 21 bases between. CDR3 size: 15 residues. Here the CDR3 reads CASRPRGDYSFEAFF. CDR3 nucleotides: TGTGCCAGCAGGCCACGAGGGGACTACTCCTTTGAAGCTTTCTTT.

The V and J genes are TRBV4-1 and TRBJ2-7, with 10 positions matching TRBD1. The germline CDR1 and CDR2 sequences are MGHRA and YSYEKL. The trim removed 0 bases at V and 4 bases at J, leaving 9 bases unmatched. The CDR3 is made up of 17 amino acids. CDR3 bases: TGCGCCAGCAGCCAAGATCAGGACGGGGGACAGGGGTACGAGCAGTACTTC. It encodes CASSQDQDGGQGYEQYF.

The V call is TRBV29-1, the J call TRBJ1-2; D is perhaps TRBD1 (5 bases). The V and J ends lost 4 bases and 4 bases respectively, with 16 bases between them. From germline, CDR1 is SQVTM and CDR2 ANQGSEA. This CDR3 has 14 residues. CDR3 sequence reads: CSVAEGPISYGYTF. For the CDR3, the DNA is TGCAGCGTTGCTGAGGGGCCTATTAGCTATGGCTACACCTTC.

The chain's CDR3 is CSARAITGELLSSYEQYF. CDR3 in DNA: TGCAGTGCTAGAGCTATCACGGGGGAACTTTTGAGCTCCTACGAGCAGTACTTC. The chain links TRBV20-1 to TRBJ2-7; perhaps TRBD2 as D (6 bases). CDR1 and CDR2 from the germline V gene are DFQATT and SNEGSKA (reference sequence). This CDR3 has 18 residues. Between the trimmed V and J ends, which lost 1 base and 0 bases, there was a span of 22 bases.

This clonotype was counted many times. The chain has TRBV29-1 and TRBJ1-1; D unresolved. V was shortened by 4 bases and J by 3 bases, with 6 bases between the two germline ends. Germline V gene lookup returns CDR1 SQVTM and CDR2 ANQGSEA. The CDR3 extends over 11 amino acids. CDR3 in amino acids: CSVGRYTEAFF. The CDR3 nucleotides are TGCAGCGTTGGACGTTACACTGAAGCTTTCTTT.

The rearrangement links TRBV4-1 to TRBJ1-5, with 10 bases fitting TRBD1. The CDR3 loop spans 15 amino acids. The ends lost 2 bases at V and 6 bases at J; junction bases unmatched: 4. Looked up from germline, CDR1 is MGHRA and CDR2 is YSYEKL. The CDR3 sequence is CASSQNRDRGQPQHF. The CDR3 region has the DNA TGCGCCAGCAGCCAAAACCGGGACAGGGGTCAGCCCCAGCATTTT.

DNA of the CDR3: TGTGCCAGCGGCGTTTGGACTAGCGGGAGCCGCGAGCAGTACTTC. It translates to CASGVWTSGSREQYF. The V and J genes are TRBV27 and TRBJ2-7, with 13 bases identical to TRBD2. The CDR3 length is 15 residues. Germline loops: CDR1 MNHEY, CDR2 SMNVEV (reference sequence). V lost 8 bases, J lost 6 bases, and 10 bases stayed unmatched.

This clonotype was counted between two and nine times. This chain connects TRBV27 to TRBJ2-7, with TRBD1 as a possible D gene (6 bases). CDR3 length: 16 amino acids. Germline assignment: CDR1 MNHEY and CDR2 SMNVEV (reference sequence). The germline V and J ends were trimmed by 5 bases and 2 bases, with 19 bases remaining between them. The CDR3 loop is CASSPTGHRSTYEQYF. CDR3 DNA: TGTGCCAGCAGTCCGACGGGACACCGAAGCACCTACGAGCAGTACTTC.

The chain links TRBV9 to TRBJ1-2, with D possibly matching TRBD1 (5 bases). Looked up from germline, CDR1 is SGDLS and CDR2 is YYNGEE. CDR3 length: 16 residues. V lost 3 bases, J lost 1 base, and 16 bases lay in between. The chain's CDR3 is CASSASPGPRNYGYTF. For the CDR3, the DNA is TGTGCCAGCAGCGCATCTCCGGGACCACGTAACTATGGCTACACCTTC.

This sequence joins TRBV5-1 and TRBJ2-7; D remains unclear. Germline values: CDR1 SGHRS, CDR2 YFSETQ. The V gene lost 0 bases and the J gene lost 1 base, with 8 bases spanning the gap. This CDR3 is built from 14 residues. In DNA form, the CDR3 reads TGCGCCAGCAGCTTGGTTTCCGCGTCCTACGAGCAGTACTTC. Amino acids: CASSLVSASYEQYF.

The chain recombines TRBV7-9 with TRBJ2-7; 9 bases match TRBD2. The V gene end was trimmed by 0 bases and the J gene end by 6 bases; junction bases not matched to a gene: 6. Germline CDR1 SEHNR, CDR2 FQNEAQ (reference sequence). The CDR3 loop spans 15 amino acids. DNA for the CDR3: TGTGCCAGCAGCTTAGCACGGACTAGCGTCGGCGAGCAGTACTTC. Translating it yields CASSLARTSVGEQYF.

Turning to this clonotype: The junction does not match germline at one end; this may be a read error. This chain uses TRBV10-2 with TRBJ1-6; no firm D call. This CDR3 spans 14 amino acids. Germline V gene data show CDR1 as WSHSY and CDR2 as SAAADI. CDR3 bases: TGCGCCAGCGGTGAGTCGTTGTCCGATTCACCCCTCCACTTT. It encodes CASGESLSDSPLHF.

This clonotype was counted only a few times. The V and J genes are TRBV20-1 and TRBJ2-5; D is uncertain. The J call could be wrong; TRBJ2-7 is a better fit for the DNA end. This CDR3 contains 14 residues. The germline CDR1 and CDR2 sequences are DFQATT and SNEGSKA (reference sequence). CDR3 DNA: TGCAGTGCTAGCAAGATAGCCAGTGCCTACGAGCAGTACTTC. Translated: CSASKIASAYEQYF.

In this sample, this clonotype turned up a few times. The genes are TRBV7-6 and TRBJ2-5; possible D gene TRBD1, 6 bases. Germline loops: CDR1 SGHVS, CDR2 FNYEAQ. With 0 bases removed from V and 5 bases from J, the gap between germline ends came to 10 bases. The CDR3 is made up of 14 amino acids. CDR3 in DNA: TGTGCCAGCAGCTTAGCTACAGGGATGGAGACCCAGTACTTC. Translating gives CASSLATGMETQYF.

V and J are TRBV20-1 and TRBJ2-5, with a tentative D call TRBD2 (6 bases). The CDR3 contains 12 residues. V was trimmed by 5 bases and J by 11 bases, leaving 18 bases between them. CDR1 DFQATT and CDR2 SNEGSKA come from the germline V gene (reference sequence). CDR3 DNA sequence: TGCAGTGCTCGGGGGACCGCCTCGGGGCAGTACTTC. The encoded protein is CSARGTASGQYF.

The J gene is TRBJ2-3, the V gene TRBV25-1, with D perhaps matching TRBD2 (9 bases). The CDR3 runs to 21 residues. The V gene lost 4 bases and the J gene lost 2 bases, with 31 bases spanning the gap. Germline CDR1 and CDR2: MGHDK and SYGVNS. This CDR3 reads CASSGRGTGGIAGVVTDTQYF. The CDR3, as DNA: TGTGCCAGCAGTGGTCGGGGGACAGGCGGAATAGCGGGAGTCGTCACAGATACGCAGTATTTT.

This clonotype was observed a handful of times. This chain joins TRBV6-6 and TRBJ2-7; D is perhaps TRBD1 (6 bases). Trimming left V 5 bases short and J 3 bases short, with 14 bases between. This CDR3 spans 14 amino acids. CDR1 is MNHNY, CDR2 SVGAGI, per germline (reference sequence). The CDR3 loop is CASSDDRSYYEQYF. In DNA, the CDR3 is TGTGCCAGCAGTGATGACAGGTCCTACTACGAGCAGTACTTC.

This chain joins TRBV5-6 and TRBJ2-1; D is uncertain. V was shortened by 4 bases and J by 0 bases, with 8 bases between the two germline ends. CDR1 is SGHDT and CDR2 is YYEEEE in the germline V gene. The CDR3 totals 14 residues. The DNA for the CDR3 is TGTGCCAGCAGCCGGGTCTCCTCCTACAATGAGCAGTTCTTC. This translates into CASSRVSSYNEQFF.

This chain links TRBV20-1 with TRBJ2-1; D uncertain. This CDR3 contains 15 residues. From germline, CDR1 is DFQATT and CDR2 SNEGSKA (reference sequence). Between the trimmed V and J ends, which lost 6 bases and 0 bases, there was a span of 15 bases. CDR3 DNA sequence: TGCAGTGCCGACGTCCCCCTGAGCTCCTACAATGAGCAGTTCTTC. Protein sequence: CSADVPLSSYNEQFF.

The chain employs TRBV15 and TRBJ2-3; 8 bases line up with TRBD2. CDR1 LNHNV and CDR2 YYDKDF come from the germline V gene (reference sequence). The CDR3 runs to 17 residues. With 2 bases clipped from V and 4 bases from J, the junction kept 11 bases outside the gene matches. CDR3 amino acids: CATSRSLPGLGADTQYF. The CDR3 nucleotides are TGTGCCACCAGCAGATCACTACCGGGACTAGGGGCAGATACGCAGTATTTT.

This chain uses TRBV20-1 with TRBJ2-3; D remains ambiguous. Trimming removed 7 bases at V and 0 bases at J, with 14 bases between. This CDR3 is built from 14 residues. Germline V lookup: CDR1 DFQATT, CDR2 SNEGSKA (reference sequence). CDR3 in DNA: TGCAGTGTATCTCCTCTCACTAGCACAGATACGCAGTATTTT. It codes for CSVSPLTSTDTQYF.

This clonotype occurred a few times. The chain employs TRBV7-9 and TRBJ2-3; possible D gene TRBD2, 6 bases. Trimming took off 4 bases at V and 11 bases at J, with 13 bases between the two ends. The length of the CDR3 is 12 residues. CDR1 is SEHNR and CDR2 is FQNEAQ in the germline V gene (reference sequence). The DNA of the CDR3 is TGTGCCAGCAGCTCCCGGGACTGGCGGCAGTATTTT. Protein product: CASSSRDWRQYF. Variable domain in full (rest from reference TRBV7-9 and TRBJ2-3): DTGVSQNPRHKITKRGQNVTFRCDPISEHNRLYWYRQTLGQGPEFLTYFQNEAQLEKSRLLSDRFSAERPKGSFSTLEIQRTEQGDSAMYLCASSSRDWRQYFGPGTRLTVL.

The chain combines TRBV29-1 with TRBJ1-1, with TRBD1 matching 7 bases. V trimming: 2 bases; J trimming: 1 base; junction bases outside the gene matches: 4. The CDR3 spans 14 residues. CDR1 and CDR2 (germline): SQVTM, ANQGSEA. The CDR3 protein is CSVERGQGNTEAFF. The CDR3 coding sequence is TGCAGCGTTGAAAGGGGGCAGGGGAACACTGAAGCTTTCTTT.

This clonotype was found a few times. The rearrangement joins TRBV28 to TRBJ1-5; D is possibly TRBD1 (5 bases). CDR3 length: 16 amino acids. The germline V gene has CDR1 MDHEN and CDR2 SYDVKM. The ends were cut back, 3 bases at V and 1 base at J, with 13 bases in the middle. CDR3 sequence reads: CASSFGAHGSNQPQHF. As DNA, the CDR3 is TGTGCCAGCAGTTTCGGGGCCCACGGCAGCAATCAGCCCCAGCATTTT. The full variable domain, in which reference TRBV28 and TRBJ1-5 provide the parts outside the CDR3, is DVKVTQSSRYLVKRTGEKVFLECVQDMDHENMFWYRQDPGLGLRLIYFSYDVKMKEKGDIPEGYSVSREKKERFSLILESASTNQTSMYLCASSFGAHGSNQPQHFGDGTRLSIL.

This clonotype came up many times. The chain has TRBV20-1 and TRBJ2-7, with 8 positions matching TRBD1. CDR3 length: 15 amino acids. The germline V gene has CDR1 DFQATT and CDR2 SNEGSKA (reference sequence). With V trimmed by 5 bases and J by 9 bases, 18 bases remained unmatched. In nucleotides, the CDR3 is TGCAGTGCTCTGACAGGGGCCGCGATTAGTACGGGGCAGTACTTC. It translates to CSALTGAAISTGQYF.

The sample holds many counts of this clonotype. V and J are TRBV10-2 and TRBJ1-2; unclear D gene. The ends were cut back, 0 bases at V and 8 bases at J, with 10 bases in the middle. The CDR3 extends over 13 amino acids. CDR1 and CDR2 (germline): WSHSY, SAAADI. CDR3 bases: TGCGCCAGCAGTGAGTCGACGGGTCTGGGCTACACCTTC. Encoded protein: CASSESTGLGYTF.

The CDR3 DNA reads as TGCAGCGTTGAGTTAGAACAGACCTTTGGGCAGTTCTTC. It yields the protein CSVELEQTFGQFF. The chain carries TRBV29-1 and TRBJ2-1; the D is unclear. CDR1 SQVTM and CDR2 ANQGSEA come from the germline V gene. The CDR3 consists of 13 residues. V lost 3 bases and J lost 12, with 18 bases in between.

V and J are TRBV20-1 and TRBJ2-1, with TRBD2 identical over 8 bases. The CDR3 covers 13 residues. Losses at the gene ends were 3 bases for V and 7 bases for J; bases not matched to a gene: 5. The germline CDR1 and CDR2 sequences are DFQATT and SNEGSKA (reference sequence). The CDR3 DNA is TGCAGTGCTAGCGGGGGGGCTGGTAATGAGCAGTTCTTC. Protein: CSASGGAGNEQFF.